The 14 T cell receptor beta chains presented below share a single source sample, sequenced in a study of blood T cell repertoires in COVID-19. The repertoire was sequenced with immunoSEQ multiplex PCR; TCRdb's copy has only in-frame clones and lacks some. The sample gives tens of thousands of clones, around four fifths of which show up once; around 17% is in the top ten. Sequencing input: peripheral blood. The receptors derive from a man aged 65 to 79 with acute or convalescent COVID-19.

This clone appeared once. CDR3 coding DNA: TGCGCCAGCAGCCAAGGGGGGACAGGTGATACCGGGGAGCTGTTTTTT. Residues: CASSQGGTGDTGELFF. The chain carries TRBV4-1 and TRBJ2-2; 8 positions agree with TRBD1. V lost 1 base to trimming and J lost 5 bases; unmatched junction nucleotides: 6. The CDR3 runs 16 residues. CDR1 and CDR2 (germline): MGHRA, YSYEKL.

The V call is TRBV15, the J call TRBJ1-5; 7 bases line up with TRBD1. V lost 0 bases, J lost 6 bases, and 5 bases stayed unmatched. Per germline, CDR1 LNHNV and CDR2 YYDKDF (reference sequence). The CDR3 spans 15 residues. CDR3 sequence reads: CATSRDLQGGQPQHF. In nucleotides, the CDR3 is TGTGCCACCAGCAGAGATCTGCAGGGGGGTCAGCCCCAGCATTTT.

The chain carries TRBV18 and TRBJ2-7; 11 bases map to TRBD2. This CDR3 has 17 residues. Per the germline V gene, CDR1 is KGHSH and CDR2 is LQKENI. Trimming removed 3 bases from V and 0 bases from J; junction bases left unmatched: 7. The CDR3 spells CASSPSTSGGTSYEQYF. CDR3 nucleotide sequence: TGTGCCAGCTCACCGTCAACTAGCGGGGGCACCTCCTACGAGCAGTACTTC. The variable domain in full, with the rest retrieved from reference TRBV18 and TRBJ2-7, is NAGVMQNPRHLVRRRGQEARLRCSPMKGHSHVYWYRQLPEEGLKFMVYLQKENIIDESGMPKERFSAEFPKEGPSILRIQQVVRGDSAAYFCASSPSTSGGTSYEQYFGPGTRLTVT.

This chain uses TRBV15 with TRBJ2-3; a possible D gene is TRBD2 (7 bases). V lost 1 base to trimming and J lost 5 bases, with 19 bases between them. The CDR3 contains 17 residues. Germline V gene sequence: CDR1 LNHNV, CDR2 YYDKDF (reference sequence). CDR3 region: CATSRGFGGGRIDTQYF. CDR3 in DNA: TGTGCCACCAGCAGAGGTTTTGGCGGGGGCAGGATAGATACGCAGTATTTT.

The rearrangement joins TRBV28 to TRBJ2-1; 7 nucleotides agree with TRBD1. The CDR3 runs 16 residues. Germline V CDR1 and CDR2: MDHEN, SYDVKM. Unmatched junction bases numbered 11, after V lost 5 bases and J lost 4 bases. CDR3 DNA sequence: TGTGCCAGCAGTCCGCAGACAGGGTATTCGTACAATGAGCAGTTCTTC. Translation gives CASSPQTGYSYNEQFF.

A remark on this clone: In the same sample, other DNA sequences code for this CDR3. This chain connects TRBV5-5 to TRBJ2-6; TRBD2 might be the D (7 bases). The CDR3 is 17 residues long. Per the germline V gene, CDR1 is SGHKS and CDR2 is YYEKEE (reference sequence). V lost 0 bases to trimming and J lost 4 bases, with 14 bases between them. CDR3 sequence reads: CASSLAIGGGGANVLTF. The CDR3 coding sequence is TGTGCCAGCAGCTTGGCCATAGGGGGGGGCGGGGCCAACGTCCTGACTTTC.

The gene calls are TRBV5-5 and TRBJ2-2; TRBD1 aligns across 8 bases. Trimming at V came to 4 bases and at J to 4 bases, leaving 9 bases not matched to a gene. The CDR3 is made up of 16 amino acids. Germline V gene data show CDR1 as SGHKS and CDR2 as YYEKEE (reference sequence). The CDR3 DNA follows: TGTGCCAGCAGCCTCAGGACAGGGAGTTCCACCGGGGAGCTGTTTTTT. It translates to CASSLRTGSSTGELFF.

The J gene is TRBJ2-7, the V gene TRBV6-5, with 12 positions matching TRBD2. The germline V gene encodes CDR1 MNHEY and CDR2 SVGAGI. The junction had 3 bases not matched to a gene; V was cut back by 6 bases and J by 0 bases. The CDR3 loop spans 15 amino acids. In nucleotides, the CDR3 is TGTGCCAGCAGACAGGGACTAGCGGGCTCCTACGAGCAGTACTTC. Amino acid sequence: CASRQGLAGSYEQYF.

The V call is TRBV29-1, the J call TRBJ2-7; 9 nucleotides line up with TRBD2. Germline trimming cut 4 bases from V and 5 bases from J; bases unmatched to any gene: 9. The germline V gene has CDR1 SQVTM and CDR2 ANQGSEA. The CDR3 is made up of 14 amino acids. CDR3 in amino acids: CSVATGLAFDEQYF. DNA of the CDR3: TGCAGCGTTGCGACGGGACTAGCTTTCGACGAGCAGTACTTC.

CDR3 nucleotide sequence: TGTGCCAGCAGCTTTTTTGGTCGCGACAGGGACAATTCACCCCTCCACTTT. Protein product: CASSFFGRDRDNSPLHF. This chain joins TRBV5-6 and TRBJ1-6; 7 bases line up with TRBD1. Trimming at V came to 2 bases and at J to 7 bases, leaving 12 bases not matched to a gene. Germline V lookup: CDR1 SGHDT, CDR2 YYEEEE. The length of the CDR3 is 17 residues.

This sequence joins TRBV7-9 and TRBJ2-1; weak D call: TRBD2 (6 bases). The CDR3 extends over 15 amino acids. Germline loops: CDR1 SEHNR, CDR2 FQNEAQ (reference sequence). V lost 6 bases to trimming and J lost 4 bases, with 16 bases between them. As DNA, the CDR3 is TGTGCCAGCAGATATAGGGACGGACTATACAATGAGCAGTTCTTC. This gives the protein CASRYRDGLYNEQFF.

CDR3 DNA sequence: TGTGCCAGTAGTAATTACCGAGTCAGCACAGATACGCAGTATTTT. Translated: CASSNYRVSTDTQYF. V gene TRBV19 combines with J gene TRBJ2-3; D is uncertain. Germline assignment: CDR1 LNHDA and CDR2 SQIVND (reference sequence). V lost 4 bases and J lost 0, with 11 bases in between. The CDR3 sequence is 15 residues long.

This rearrangement joins TRBV27 to TRBJ2-3; no clear D. This CDR3 has 13 residues. In germline, CDR1 is MNHEY, CDR2 SMNVEV (reference sequence). Trimming pared 6 bases from V and 6 bases from J, leaving 13 bases between. CDR3 DNA: TGTGCCAGCAGGACAATCCACCAGGATACGCAGTATTTT. Amino acids: CASRTIHQDTQYF.

V and J are TRBV6-5 and TRBJ2-3; D not certain. The CDR3 has 11 amino acids. Per the germline V gene, CDR1 is MNHEY and CDR2 is SVGAGI. With 3 bases removed from V and 10 bases from J, the gap between germline ends came to 8 bases. The CDR3 loop reads CASSYEVAQYF. DNA for the CDR3: TGTGCCAGCAGTTATGAGGTGGCGCAGTATTTT.